Listed below are T cell receptor beta chains from one sample, sequenced in a study of Graves' ophthalmopathy and Graves' hyperthyroidism. One entry per CDR3 protein results from TCRdb running MiXCR on the multiplex PCR reads. This table has under 350,000 distinct CDR3 sequences, roughly 16% appearing once. The sample was peripheral blood. Source of these receptors: an adult man with Graves' ophthalmopathy. CDR3s include the opening cysteine and the closing phenylalanine or tryptophan. A D gene is named only where the DNA matches it firmly. Clone size is given for some rows only: seen once, a few or many times, or a class if the clone is expanded.

d_call j_call clone_size v_call cdr3_nt cdr3_aa
NA TRBJ1-1 many TRBV19 TGTGCCAGTAGTACCGCGGACGACATCATGAACACTGAAGCTTTCTTT CASSTADDIMNTEAFF
TRBD1 TRBJ1-3 many TRBV5-1 TGCGCCAGCAGCCACGGACAGGGGAGATCCGGAAACACCATATATTTT CASSHGQGRSGNTIYF
NA TRBJ1-2 many TRBV3-1 TGTGCCAGTCGAGGGGGGGAGGATGGCTACACCTTC CASRGGEDGYTF
NA TRBJ1-1 many TRBV5-1 TGCGCCAGCACCCTGGCCCCGGGGTCGGGAAAGACTGAAGCTTTCTTT CASTLAPGSGKTEAFF
NA TRBJ2-5 many TRBV20-1 TGCAGTGCTAGATCGGCAGGGATTTCTACCCAGTACTTC CSARSAGISTQYF
TRBD1 TRBJ1-1 few TRBV29-1 TGCAGCGCCCGGGACAGGGTGAACACTGAAGCTTTCTTT CSARDRVNTEAFF
TRBD2 TRBJ2-5 NA TRBV11-2 TGTGCCAGCAGCCGCAGAGCTAGCGGGATAGAAGAGACCCAGTACTTC CASSRRASGIEETQYF
NA TRBJ2-6 many TRBV24-1 TGTGCCACCAGTGATACCCGTGGGGCCAACGTCCTGACTTTC CATSDTRGANVLTF
NA TRBJ2-5 many TRBV3-1 TGTGCCAGCAGCCAGGCCCTTGGGACGGTCGGGATGGAGACCCAGTACTTC CASSQALGTVGMETQYF
NA TRBJ1-6 many TRBV6-5 TGTGCCAGCAGTTACTCACCAGGAAGCCCATCTTATAATTCACCCCTCCACTTT CASSYSPGSPSYNSPLHF